Sequencing of this T cell receptor (beta chain) was carried out in a study of shared clonotypes between healthy human individuals. Study as a whole: CD4 naive and memory got three plates each, CD8 naive two, CD8 memory one.

Comment on this clone: Other DNA sequences in the sample encode the same CDR3.

This CDR3 is 12 amino acids long. Germline CDR1 and CDR2: SQVTM and ANQGSEA. The germline V and J ends were trimmed by 7 bases and 2 bases, with 12 bases remaining between them. In the naive CD8 group, cells lacked CD45RO and were positively selected for CCR7, so terminally differentiated effector memory CD45RA+ cells were left out. Data came from immunoSEQ multiplex PCR; TCRdb stores just in-frame clones and leaves some out. The sample consists of 1.5 million to 2.5 million clones, roughly 95% of them appearing once. Sequenced: naive CD8+ T cells sorted from blood. This TCR was sampled from a man between 18 and 35 years old in good health. The chain uses TRBV29-1 and TRBJ2-7; D may match TRBD1 or TRBD2 (5 bases each). CDR3 in amino acids: CSAGTGTYEQYF. The CDR3 nucleotides read TGCAGCGCAGGGACGGGTACCTACGAGCAGTACTTC.